The sequence of this TCR beta chain was determined in a study of blood T cells in healthy people across ages. This CDR3 is built from 12 residues. Germline CDR1 and CDR2: SEHNR and FQNEAQ (reference sequence). A second PCR of roughly 7 to 11 cycles used a sample-barcoded 5' primer and a J-beta primer mix. In TCRdb, the 5' RACE reads were re-called with MiXCR into one record per CDR3 protein. The sample carries about 510,000 distinct CDR3 sequences, approximately 26% recorded once. The same sample was also used in a study of T cells of mothers and their children.

The V gene is TRBV7-9, the J gene TRBJ2-5; no clear D. With the DNA end fitting TRBJ2-7 better, the J assignment may be wrong. Specimen: blood. This TCR was recovered from a boy aged 2-9 years in good health. As DNA, the CDR3 is TGTGCCAGCAGCTCGCTCCTCGCCGAGCAGTACTTC. This translates into CASSSLLAEQYF.